This T cell receptor beta chain derives from a study of shared T cell receptors in the human thymus. The CDR3 contains 17 residues. Germline V CDR1 and CDR2: MNHNS, SASEGT. Trimming stripped 1 base from V and 0 bases from J, with 13 bases between. Profiling relied on immunoSEQ multiplex PCR, and the TCRdb table lists in-frame clones only, not all of them. The table lists hundreds of thousands of clones, around 87% of them singletons. These sequences were also reported in another study, on human thymus T cells. This second study says: Donors consisted of healthy Finnish infants (having corrective surgery for congenital heart defects). Corrective cardiac operations yielded the resected thymus tissue. Blood and thymic repertoires both appeared biased in V and J gene usage. Overlap was high between thymic repertoires from unrelated individuals, as reported in related research.

The source of this sequence is a boy under three years old with a congenital heart defect. The chain employs TRBV6-1 and TRBJ2-1; D remains ambiguous. Sequenced input: thymocytes. DNA of the CDR3: TGTGCCAGCAGTGAAGTTTTTAGCCGGAGCTCCTACAATGAGCAGTTCTTC. This sequence encodes CASSEVFSRSSYNEQFF.